One sample yielded the 28 T cell receptor beta chains listed below, sequenced in a study of cytomegalovirus exposure and HLA in healthy donors. The PCR had 60 Vbeta and 13 Jbeta primers. TCRdb's copy holds only in-frame clones and misses some; the assay was immunoSEQ multiplex PCR. Among over 100,000 clones, roughly 66% were seen once, and the ten largest hold roughly 1.4%. Sequencing input: PBMCs. All receptors come from a young man in good health and CMV-seronegative.

The chain is built from TRBV4-2 and TRBJ1-4, with 11 bases aligning to TRBD1. V lost 2 bases to trimming and J lost 8 bases; unmatched junction nucleotides: 4. The CDR3 extends over 15 amino acids. Looked up from germline, CDR1 is LGHNA and CDR2 is YNFKEQ. The CDR3 loop reads CASSQPGQGGEKLFF. DNA for the CDR3: TGTGCCAGCAGCCAACCGGGACAGGGGGGGGAAAAACTGTTTTTT.

This clone was picked up a small number of times. This chain uses TRBV19 with TRBJ1-5; no reliable D call. The V gene's germline CDR1 is LNHDA and CDR2 SQIVND (reference sequence). V shed 5 bases and J shed 8 bases, with 25 bases lying between them. The CDR3 runs to 17 residues. CDR3 sequence reads: CASSPPRPGYNIKPQHF. DNA of the CDR3: TGTGCCAGTAGTCCTCCCCGGCCGGGATACAACATAAAGCCCCAGCATTTT.

J is TRBJ1-1 and V is TRBV30, with a possible D match to TRBD1 (6 bases). The CDR3 length is 13 residues. V was pared by 0 bases and J by 5 bases, with 10 bases between. From germline, CDR1 is GTSNPN and CDR2 SVGIG (reference sequence). The CDR3 DNA follows: TGTGCCTGGAGTGTAACAGGGTTGACTGAAGCTTTCTTT. Translation: CAWSVTGLTEAFF.

The rearrangement uses TRBV7-2 and TRBJ2-7; D perhaps matches TRBD2 (6 bases). V lost 2 bases, J lost 2 bases, and 13 bases lay in between. The CDR3 length is 15 residues. Germline CDR1 and CDR2: SGHTA and FQGNSA. CDR3 sequence reads: CASSLWREQPYEQYF. The CDR3 nucleotides read TGTGCCAGCAGCTTATGGAGGGAGCAGCCCTACGAGCAGTACTTC. The full variable domain, completed using reference TRBV7-2 and TRBJ2-7, is GAGVSQSPSNKVTEKGKDVELRCDPISGHTALYWYRQSLGQGLEFLIYFQGNSAPDKSGLPSDRFSAERTGGSVSTLTIQRTQQEDSAVYLCASSLWREQPYEQYFGPGTRLTVT.

This clone was seen a few times. The chain joins TRBV5-4 to TRBJ2-7; 9 bases fit TRBD1. V trimming: 4 bases; J trimming: 0 bases; junction bases outside the gene matches: 5. The CDR3 sequence is 15 residues long. Germline-derived CDR1 and CDR2 are SGHNT and YYREEE (reference sequence). CDR3 in amino acids: CASSPRTGASYEQYF. The CDR3 DNA reads as TGTGCCAGCAGCCCCCGGACAGGGGCCTCCTACGAGCAGTACTTC. The whole variable domain, filled in from reference TRBV5-4 and TRBJ2-7, reads ETGVTQSPTHLIKTRGQQVTLRCSSQSGHNTVSWYQQALGQGPQFIFQYYREEENGRGNFPPRFSGLQFPNYSSELNVNALELDDSALYLCASSPRTGASYEQYFGPGTRLTVT.

The CDR3 region is CASSSDTPQIYEQYF. The CDR3 nucleotides read TGCGCCAGCAGCTCCGACACCCCCCAAATCTACGAGCAGTACTTC. The chain employs TRBV5-1 and TRBJ2-7; D is uncertain. Trimming shortened V by 3 bases and J by 3 bases, and 16 bases separated the two germline ends. CDR3 length equals 15 residues. Germline V gene sequence: CDR1 SGHRS, CDR2 YFSETQ.

This sequence joins TRBV11-2 and TRBJ2-5, with TRBD1 matching 10 bases. The trim removed 4 bases at V and 12 bases at J, leaving 8 bases unmatched. Germline V lookup: CDR1 SGHAT, CDR2 FQNNGV. The CDR3 totals 13 residues. In DNA form, the CDR3 reads TGTGCCAGCAGCTACCCGACAGGGGGCTACGAGTACTTC. This sequence encodes CASSYPTGGYEYF.

The genes are TRBV15 and TRBJ2-1; D is unresolved. The germline V gene encodes CDR1 LNHNV and CDR2 YYDKDF (reference sequence). There are 15 residues in the CDR3. V lost 0 bases and J 10 bases, leaving 16 bases between the germline ends. The CDR3, as DNA: TGTGCCACCAGCAGAGATTTGGGCCCGACAAGCGAGCAGTTCTTC. As protein: CATSRDLGPTSEQFF.

V and J are TRBV19 and TRBJ1-1, with D perhaps TRBD1 (5 bases). The CDR3 length is 13 residues. V gave up 7 bases and J gave up 3 bases, with 12 bases separating them. Germline CDR1 reads LNHDA; CDR2 reads SQIVND (reference sequence). The CDR3 DNA is TGTGCCAGTAAGGGGCATTGGGACACTGAAGCTTTCTTT. Its protein product is CASKGHWDTEAFF. The variable domain in full, with the rest retrieved from reference TRBV19 and TRBJ1-1, is DGGITQSPKYLFRKEGQNVTLSCEQNLNHDAMYWYRQDPGQGLRLIYYSQIVNDFQKGDIAEGYSVSREKKESFPLTVTSAQKNPTAFYLCASKGHWDTEAFFGQGTRLTVV.

This clone has a single count. Here the CDR3 DNA reads TGTGCCAGCAGCCCCCCAGGACTAGCGGATCCCTCCTACAATGAGCAGTTCTTC. This translates into CASSPPGLADPSYNEQFF. The chain joins TRBV5-6 to TRBJ2-1; 10 bases match TRBD2. This CDR3 contains 18 residues. The germline CDR1 and CDR2 sequences are SGHDT and YYEEEE. The trim removed 4 bases at V and 0 bases at J, leaving 10 bases unmatched. The full variable domain, its missing parts supplied by reference TRBV5-6 and TRBJ2-1, is DAGVTQSPTHLIKTRGQQVTLRCSPKSGHDTVSWYQQALGQGPQFIFQYYEEEERQRGNFPDRFSGHQFPNYSSELNVNALLLGDSALYLCASSPPGLADPSYNEQFFGPGTRLTVL.

The chain is built from TRBV23-1 and TRBJ2-1; TRBD2 agrees at 10 bases. TRBV23-1 counts as an open reading frame of uncertain function. The CDR3 loop spans 18 amino acids. J was trimmed by 3 bases and V by 4 bases; bases with no gene match: 12. This CDR3 is CASSRQELAGGYYNEQFF. CDR3 nucleotides: TGCGCCAGCAGTCGTCAGGAGTTAGCGGGAGGCTACTACAATGAGCAGTTCTTC.

The chain links TRBV5-6 to TRBJ2-7; D perhaps matches TRBD1 (6 bases). V dropped 4 bases and J dropped 3 bases, with 14 bases sitting between them. The germline V gene encodes CDR1 SGHDT and CDR2 YYEEEE. The CDR3 is 14 residues long. CDR3: CASSLRQVLYEQYF. CDR3 DNA: TGTGCCAGCAGCCTCCGACAGGTACTCTACGAGCAGTACTTC.

V and J are TRBV9 and TRBJ2-2; D unresolved. The CDR3 covers 11 residues. Trimming pared 4 bases from V and 8 bases from J, leaving 6 bases between. The germline V gene has CDR1 SGDLS and CDR2 YYNGEE. CDR3 bases: TGTGCCAGCAGCTCTGAGGGGGAGCTGTTTTTT. Translating gives CASSSEGELFF.

The chain uses TRBV27 and TRBJ2-7; 8 bases map to TRBD1. The germline V gene encodes CDR1 MNHEY and CDR2 SMNVEV (reference sequence). Trimming removed 8 bases from V and 6 bases from J; junction bases left unmatched: 12. The CDR3 sequence is 14 residues long. The CDR3 is CASSPGRGRGEQYF. As DNA, the CDR3 is TGTGCCAGCTCTCCCGGCAGGGGGCGAGGCGAGCAGTACTTC.

The chain combines TRBV28 with TRBJ2-7; 8 bases match TRBD1. This CDR3 has 12 amino acids. Germline trimming cut 6 bases from V and 7 bases from J; bases unmatched to any gene: 5. The germline gives CDR1 MDHEN, CDR2 SYDVKM. This CDR3 is CASRTGTGEQYF. The CDR3 coding sequence is TGTGCCAGCAGGACCGGGACAGGTGAGCAGTACTTC. Full variable domain (missing parts from reference TRBV28 and TRBJ2-7): DVKVTQSSRYLVKRTGEKVFLECVQDMDHENMFWYRQDPGLGLRLIYFSYDVKMKEKGDIPEGYSVSREKKERFSLILESASTNQTSMYLCASRTGTGEQYFGPGTRLTVT.

This rearrangement joins TRBV30 to TRBJ1-1, with D tentatively TRBD1 (5 bases). Germline lookup yields CDR1 GTSNPN and CDR2 SVGIG (reference sequence). Trimming pared 1 base from V and 1 base from J, leaving 10 bases between. The CDR3 runs 14 residues. CDR3 sequence: CAWSARGRNTEAFF. CDR3 DNA sequence: TGTGCCTGGAGTGCAAGGGGCAGGAACACTGAAGCTTTCTTT. Full variable domain (remainder filled in from reference TRBV30 and TRBJ1-1): SQTIHQWPATLVQPVGSPLSLECTVEGTSNPNLYWYRQAAGRGLQLLFYSVGIGQISSEVPQNLSASRPQDRQFILSSKKLLLSDSGFYLCAWSARGRNTEAFFGQGTRLTVV.

This clone was counted between two and nine times. The genes are TRBV19 and TRBJ2-1, with TRBD2 matching 10 bases. The CDR3 extends over 17 amino acids. CDR1 is LNHDA, CDR2 SQIVND, per germline (reference sequence). V lost 4 bases and J lost 3; bases outside the gene matches: 9. Written as DNA, the CDR3 is TGTGCCAGTAGTAGTTCCTCTAGCGGGAGAAGCTACAATGAGCAGTTCTTC. Translated: CASSSSSSGRSYNEQFF.

The chain joins TRBV2 to TRBJ2-2; 13 nucleotides match TRBD2. Trimming removed 4 bases from V and 5 bases from J; junction bases left unmatched: 1. Germline V gene sequence: CDR1 SNHLY, CDR2 FYNNEI. The CDR3 spans 15 residues. The CDR3 is CASSVTSGGTGELFF. The CDR3 nucleotides are TGTGCCAGCAGTGTGACTAGCGGGGGGACCGGGGAGCTGTTTTTT.

There are a few counts of this clone. The rearrangement joins TRBV27 to TRBJ2-3; the match to TRBD2 covers 7 bases. Germline V CDR1 and CDR2: MNHEY, SMNVEV (reference sequence). The J segment lost 2 bases and the V segment lost 8 bases, leaving 7 bases of the junction unmatched. This CDR3 has 14 amino acids. The CDR3 sequence is CASQSGVPTDTQYF. DNA for the CDR3: TGTGCCAGCCAAAGCGGGGTCCCCACAGATACGCAGTATTTT.

The V and J genes are TRBV7-2 and TRBJ2-2; D is possibly TRBD2 (6 bases). The CDR3 has 14 residues. Germline CDR1 reads SGHTA; CDR2 reads FQGNSA. Trimming cost V 0 bases and J 4 bases, with 6 bases left between them. The CDR3 here is CASSLAGGTGELFF. For the CDR3, the DNA is TGTGCCAGCAGCTTAGCGGGGGGCACCGGGGAGCTGTTTTTT.

This chain links TRBV6-1 with TRBJ1-4; D might be TRBD1 (6 bases). Germline V lookup: CDR1 MNHNS, CDR2 SASEGT. The CDR3 runs 18 residues. V was shortened by 2 bases and J by 0 bases, with 16 bases between the two germline ends. The CDR3 reads CASSERIEGQATNEKLFF. CDR3 in DNA: TGTGCCAGCAGTGAAAGGATTGAGGGACAAGCAACTAATGAAAAACTGTTTTTT.

This clone was found a few times. V and J are TRBV2 and TRBJ2-7; 12 nucleotides align to TRBD2. Germline V gene lookup returns CDR1 SNHLY and CDR2 FYNNEI. The CDR3 length is 19 residues. V lost 7 bases to trimming and J lost 7 bases; unmatched junction nucleotides: 23. CDR3 residues: CASNRAWTSGIAITGEQYF. In nucleotides, the CDR3 is TGTGCCAGCAACCGGGCCTGGACTAGCGGGATTGCGATCACGGGGGAGCAGTACTTC.

The V gene is TRBV4-1, the J gene TRBJ2-1; TRBD2 agrees at 8 bases. CDR1 is MGHRA, CDR2 YSYEKL, per germline. The length of the CDR3 is 17 residues. V dropped 0 bases and J dropped 5; count of bases not matched to a gene: 9. The CDR3 bases are TGCGCCAGCAGCCAAGATCTGTCAGCGGGAGCCCACAATGAGCAGTTCTTC. This gives the protein CASSQDLSAGAHNEQFF.

The chain employs TRBV10-3 and TRBJ2-6; maybe TRBD2 (6 bases). Looked up from germline, CDR1 is ENHRY and CDR2 is SYGVKD. This CDR3 comprises 16 residues. V dropped 7 bases and J dropped 0 bases, with 13 bases sitting between them. The CDR3 DNA reads as TGTGCCATCAAACTCCCGACTAGCTCTGGGGCCAACGTCCTGACTTTC. Protein product: CAIKLPTSSGANVLTF.

This clone was found once. The chain employs TRBV19 and TRBJ2-5, with 7 bases that match TRBD1. With V trimmed by 3 bases and J by 5 bases, 0 bases remained unmatched. In germline, CDR1 is LNHDA, CDR2 SQIVND (reference sequence). CDR3 size: 12 residues. The CDR3: CASSMTGETQYF. The CDR3 nucleotides read TGTGCCAGTAGTATGACAGGGGAGACCCAGTACTTC.

The chain links TRBV5-4 to TRBJ1-2; D may be TRBD1 (6 bases). Trimming took off 1 base at V and 7 bases at J, with 11 bases between the two ends. CDR1 is SGHNT, CDR2 YYREEE, per germline (reference sequence). The CDR3 covers 13 residues. The chain's CDR3 is CASSLPGAFGYTF. The CDR3 DNA follows: TGTGCCAGCAGCTTGCCAGGGGCTTTTGGCTACACCTTC.

The sample holds a few counts of this clone. The chain combines TRBV6-1 with TRBJ2-7; D uncertain. The CDR3 contains 12 residues. V lost 6 bases, J lost 5 bases, and 11 bases lay in between. Looked up from germline, CDR1 is MNHNS and CDR2 is SASEGT. The CDR3 DNA reads TGTGCCAGCAGATCCTTAGTCAACGAGCAGTACTTC. It codes for CASRSLVNEQYF.

The chain recombines TRBV11-2 with TRBJ1-1; the match to TRBD1 covers 8 bases. V dropped 3 bases and J dropped 0; count of bases not matched to a gene: 3. The germline CDR1 and CDR2 sequences are SGHAT and FQNNGV. The CDR3 length is 15 residues. CDR3 region: CASSFLGQVNTEAFF. The CDR3 DNA is TGTGCCAGCAGCTTTTTGGGACAGGTGAACACTGAAGCTTTCTTT.